This T cell receptor beta chain comes out of a study of response to subunit inactivated influenza vaccine. One entry per CDR3 protein, called by TCRdb with MiXCR from the RT-PCR reads. The sample has approximately 230,000 distinct CDR3 sequences, 12% seen once; the top ten hold 7.8%. Whole-study findings and limits: The authors suggested that few new T cells are recruited per seasonal influenza vaccination.

Germline V gene sequence: CDR1 SGHAT, CDR2 FQNNGV. The CDR3 totals 12 residues. Of note for this clonotype: Its antigen is still unknown. One junction end disagrees with the germline gene, perhaps due to a read error.

This specimen consisted of non-naive T cells sorted from PBMCs, obtained 14 to 15 days before vaccination. This sequence joins TRBV11-2 and TRBJ2-1; a possible D gene is TRBD1 (5 bases). The TCR comes from a man aged 45-65 years who received an inactivated influenza vaccine. The CDR3 protein is CASSFVRERWIF. The CDR3 DNA reads TGTGCCAGCAGCTTTGTCAGGGAAAGGTGGATCTTC.